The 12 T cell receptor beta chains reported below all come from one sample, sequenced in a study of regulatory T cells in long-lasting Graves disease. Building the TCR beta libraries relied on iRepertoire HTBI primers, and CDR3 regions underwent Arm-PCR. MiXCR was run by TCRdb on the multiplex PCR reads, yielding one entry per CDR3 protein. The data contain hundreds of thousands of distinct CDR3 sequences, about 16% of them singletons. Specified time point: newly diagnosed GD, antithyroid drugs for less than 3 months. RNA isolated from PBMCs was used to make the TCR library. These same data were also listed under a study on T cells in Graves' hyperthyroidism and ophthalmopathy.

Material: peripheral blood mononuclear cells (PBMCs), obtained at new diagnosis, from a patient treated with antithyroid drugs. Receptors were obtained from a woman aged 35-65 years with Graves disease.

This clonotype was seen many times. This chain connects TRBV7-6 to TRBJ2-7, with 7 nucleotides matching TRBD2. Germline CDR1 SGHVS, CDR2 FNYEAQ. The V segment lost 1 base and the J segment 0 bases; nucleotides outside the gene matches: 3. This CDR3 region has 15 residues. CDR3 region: CASSLDPGGSYEQYF. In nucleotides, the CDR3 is TGTGCCAGCAGCTTAGATCCGGGGGGCTCCTACGAGCAGTACTTC.

The CDR3 DNA reads TGTGCCAGTAGTATCTCCAGGGCGGGCTACACCTTC. It yields the protein CASSISRAGYTF. The chain couples TRBV19 to TRBJ1-2; D might be TRBD1 (5 bases). This CDR3 is built from 12 residues. V was shortened by 3 bases and J by 8 bases, with 10 bases between the two germline ends. Germline V CDR1 and CDR2: LNHDA, SQIVND (reference sequence).

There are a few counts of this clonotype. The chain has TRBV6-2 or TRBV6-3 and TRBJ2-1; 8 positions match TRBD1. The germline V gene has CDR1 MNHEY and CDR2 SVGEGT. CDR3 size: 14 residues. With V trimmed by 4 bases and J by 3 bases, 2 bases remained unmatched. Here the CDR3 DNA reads TGTGCCAGCAGTTCAGGGGGCGGCTACAATGAGCAGTTCTTC. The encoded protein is CASSSGGGYNEQFF.

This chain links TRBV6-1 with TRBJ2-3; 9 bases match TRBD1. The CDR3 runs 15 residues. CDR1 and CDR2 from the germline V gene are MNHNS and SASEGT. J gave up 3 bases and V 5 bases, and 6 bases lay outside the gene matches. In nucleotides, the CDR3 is TGTGCCAGCAGTCAACAGGGGGCTTGGACAGATACGCAGTATTTT. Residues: CASSQQGAWTDTQYF.

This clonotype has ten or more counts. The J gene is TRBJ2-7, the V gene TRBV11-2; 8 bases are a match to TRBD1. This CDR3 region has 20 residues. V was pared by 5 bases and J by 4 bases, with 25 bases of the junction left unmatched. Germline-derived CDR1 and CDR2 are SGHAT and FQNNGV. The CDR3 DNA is TGTGCCAGCAGCCAGACGACGGGGACAGGCCGACCCTCCCCCCTTTACGAGCAGTACTTC. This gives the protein CASSQTTGTGRPSPLYEQYF.

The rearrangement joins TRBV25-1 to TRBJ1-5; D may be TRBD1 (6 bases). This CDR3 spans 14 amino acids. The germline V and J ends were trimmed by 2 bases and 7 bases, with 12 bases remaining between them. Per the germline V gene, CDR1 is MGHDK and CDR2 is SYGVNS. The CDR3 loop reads CASSETGLGQPQHF. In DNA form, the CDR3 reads TGTGCCAGCAGTGAAACAGGGCTAGGGCAGCCCCAGCATTTT.

CDR3 DNA sequence: TGTGCCAGCAGCCAACCCGGGACAGATGGCTACACCTTC. Its protein is CASSQPGTDGYTF. The chain carries TRBV12-3 or TRBV12-4 and TRBJ1-2; 7 bases align to TRBD1. After removal of 6 bases from V and 6 bases from J, the junction contained 7 bases not matched to a gene. The length of the CDR3 is 13 residues.

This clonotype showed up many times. The CDR3 region has the DNA TGCAGTGCTAGACTAGCGGGGGTTCCCGAGGCGTTCTTC. Translated, it gives CSARLAGVPEAFF. V is TRBV20-1 and J is TRBJ2-1; 10 bases map to TRBD2. Germline CDR1 DFQATT, CDR2 SNEGSKA (reference sequence). CDR3 length: 13 amino acids. V lost 2 bases to trimming and J lost 15 bases; unmatched junction nucleotides: 10.

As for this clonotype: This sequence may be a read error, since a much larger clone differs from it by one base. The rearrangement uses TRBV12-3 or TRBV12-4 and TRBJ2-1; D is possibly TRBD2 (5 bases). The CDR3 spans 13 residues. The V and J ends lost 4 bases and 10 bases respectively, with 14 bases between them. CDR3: CASSYGEWSEQFF. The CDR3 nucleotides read TGTGCCAGCAGTTATGGGGAGTGGAGCGAGCAGTTCTTC.

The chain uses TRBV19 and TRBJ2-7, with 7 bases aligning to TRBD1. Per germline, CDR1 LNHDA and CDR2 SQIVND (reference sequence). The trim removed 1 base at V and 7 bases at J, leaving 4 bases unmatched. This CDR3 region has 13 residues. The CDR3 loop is CASSIAGGDEQYF. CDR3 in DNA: TGTGCCAGTAGTATAGCAGGGGGTGATGAGCAGTACTTC.

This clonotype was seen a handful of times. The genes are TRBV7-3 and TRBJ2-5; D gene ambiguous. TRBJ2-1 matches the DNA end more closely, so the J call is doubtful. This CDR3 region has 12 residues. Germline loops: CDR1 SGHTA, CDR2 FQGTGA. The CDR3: CASSLTANEQFF. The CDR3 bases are TGTGCCAGCAGCTTAACAGCTAATGAGCAGTTCTTC.

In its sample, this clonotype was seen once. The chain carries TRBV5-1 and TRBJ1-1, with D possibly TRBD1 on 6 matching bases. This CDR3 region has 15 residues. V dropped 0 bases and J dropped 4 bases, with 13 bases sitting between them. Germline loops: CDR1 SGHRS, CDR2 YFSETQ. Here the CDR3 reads CASSLEWGRGTEAFF. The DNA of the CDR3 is TGCGCCAGCAGCTTGGAGTGGGGGCGCGGCACTGAAGCTTTCTTT. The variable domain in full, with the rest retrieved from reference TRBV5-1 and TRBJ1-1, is KAGVTQTPRYLIKTRGQQVTLSCSPISGHRSVSWYQQTPGQGLQFLFEYFSETQRNKGNFPGRFSGRQFSNSRSEMNVSTLELGDSALYLCASSLEWGRGTEAFFGQGTRLTVV.